The 24 T cell receptor beta chains presented below share a single source sample, sequenced in a study of blood T cells in healthy people across ages. A second PCR, run for about 6 to 12 cycles, used a sample-barcoded 5' primer plus a J-beta primer mix. Each CDR3 protein gets one entry after TCRdb re-called the 5' RACE reads with MiXCR. The sample has over a million distinct CDR3 sequences, approximately 59% seen once. Sequenced material: blood. These receptors were obtained from a man between 18 and 29 years old in good health.

V is TRBV5-1 and J is TRBJ1-2; the match to TRBD1 covers 7 bases. V lost 6 bases and J lost 1; bases outside the gene matches: 12. The CDR3 length is 16 residues. Germline CDR1 is SGHRS and CDR2 is YFSETQ. The CDR3 DNA reads as TGCGCCAGCATGGTTAATCCGGGACAGCTTAACTATGGCTACACCTTC. As protein: CASMVNPGQLNYGYTF.

This clonotype was counted a few times. The chain has TRBV20-1 and TRBJ2-1; tentatively, D is TRBD2 (5 bases). There are 12 residues in the CDR3. CDR1 DFQATT and CDR2 SNEGSKA come from the germline V gene (reference sequence). V was shortened by 3 bases and J by 9 bases, with 12 bases between the two germline ends. The DNA of the CDR3 is TGCAGTGCTAGTGGGAGAACTAGTGAGCAGTTCTTC. It codes for CSASGRTSEQFF.

The V gene is TRBV28, the J gene TRBJ2-7, with 11 bases lining up with TRBD2. Germline V gives CDR1 MDHEN, CDR2 SYDVKM. The CDR3 sequence is 13 residues long. The V and J ends lost 11 bases and 7 bases, in that order; junction bases with no gene match: 10. CDR3: CAGRLAGRSEQYF. CDR3 sequence (DNA): TGTGCCGGCCGACTAGCGGGGCGTTCGGAGCAGTACTTC.

The chain has TRBV11-3 and TRBJ2-4; D is perhaps TRBD2 (5 bases). The DNA end favors TRBJ2-7, so the J call may be wrong. Germline V gene sequence: CDR1 SGHNT, CDR2 YENEEA. The CDR3 contains 13 residues. The CDR3, as DNA: TGTGCCAGCAGCCTCCTAGCAACTGGCGAGCAGTACTTC. Translation: CASSLLATGEQYF.

This clonotype was seen only a few times. The chain recombines TRBV7-6 with TRBJ2-5, with 10 bases aligning to TRBD1. The DNA end is a closer match to TRBJ2-7, so the J assignment may be wrong. Per germline, CDR1 SGHVS and CDR2 FNYEAQ. CDR3 length equals 16 residues. The CDR3 sequence is CASSLAGGTGANEQYF. DNA of the CDR3: TGTGCCAGCAGCTTAGCCGGAGGGACAGGGGCGAACGAGCAGTACTTC.

V usage is TRBV6-4 and J usage is TRBJ2-1; tentatively, D is TRBD1 (5 bases). Trimming shortened V by 3 bases and J by 9 bases, and 21 bases separated the two germline ends. CDR1 and CDR2 from the germline V gene are MRHNA and SNTAGT. This CDR3 is built from 16 residues. The CDR3 spells CASSEVGASFFVEQFF. The CDR3 DNA reads as TGTGCCAGCAGTGAGGTTGGGGCCTCGTTCTTTGTTGAGCAGTTCTTC.

This clonotype has just a few counts. The chain employs TRBV27 and TRBJ2-1; no definite D call. This CDR3 spans 12 amino acids. In germline, CDR1 is MNHEY, CDR2 SMNVEV (reference sequence). With 2 bases removed from V and 9 bases from J, the gap between germline ends came to 8 bases. The CDR3 DNA reads TGTGCCAGCAGTTTAAGACTCGGTGAGCAGTTCTTC. Residues: CASSLRLGEQFF.

The chain recombines TRBV27 with TRBJ2-7; no clear D. The CDR3 spans 13 residues. The ends were cut back, 6 bases at V and 5 bases at J, with 14 bases in the middle. The germline CDR1 and CDR2 sequences are MNHEY and SMNVEV (reference sequence). The CDR3 DNA follows: TGTGCCAGCAGGGGTAGCCTCCTGGACGAGCAGTACTTC. Its translation: CASRGSLLDEQYF.

This chain links TRBV12-5 with TRBJ2-1; 9 nucleotides line up with TRBD1. The CDR3 runs to 15 residues. Losses at the gene ends were 5 bases for V and 8 bases for J; bases not matched to a gene: 10. Germline loops: CDR1 LGHNT, CDR2 FRNRAP. The CDR3 DNA reads TGTGCTAGTGGTCCGGGACAGGGATTGAGAGATGAGCAGTTCTTC. It encodes CASGPGQGLRDEQFF.

This clonotype was seen ten or more times. CDR3 protein: CASSRSSLQRTDTQYF. The CDR3 DNA is TGTGCCAGCAGCCGGAGCTCGCTCCAGAGGACAGATACGCAGTATTTT. V is TRBV9 and J is TRBJ2-3; unclear D gene. Germline loops: CDR1 SGDLS, CDR2 YYNGEE. Trimming shortened V by 4 bases and J by 3 bases, and 18 bases separated the two germline ends. The CDR3 runs to 16 residues.

About this clonotype: Its ends do not fully match the called genes, so a read error is possible. The gene calls are TRBV24-1 and TRBJ2-6; no clear D gene. Germline V gene data show CDR1 as KGHDR and CDR2 as SFDVKD. CDR3 size: 13 residues. The DNA of the CDR3 is TGTGCCGCCAGCGAGTCTGGGGCCAACGTCCTGACTTTC. This codes for CAASESGANVLTF.

This clonotype was detected once. This sequence joins TRBV6-6 and TRBJ2-7; 12 nucleotides agree with TRBD2. CDR3 length: 17 residues. Germline CDR1 reads MNHNY; CDR2 reads SVGAGI (reference sequence). V lost 6 bases, J lost 1 base, and 10 bases stayed unmatched. The CDR3 coding sequence is TGTGCCAGCAGGCCACTAGCGGGAGGCTCATCTTCCTACGAGCAGTACTTC. Its translation: CASRPLAGGSSSYEQYF.

This sequence joins TRBV6-6 and TRBJ2-1; D might be TRBD1 or TRBD2, each matching 5 bases. From germline, CDR1 is MNHNY and CDR2 SVGAGI (reference sequence). The CDR3 sequence is 14 residues long. V was shortened by 5 bases and J by 4 bases, with 12 bases between the two germline ends. DNA for the CDR3: TGTGCCAGCAGTGGGGGTTTGGGTTACAATGAGCAGTTCTTC. It is translated as CASSGGLGYNEQFF.

The chain employs TRBV2 and TRBJ2-1; the D gene is possibly TRBD2 (5 bases). The CDR3 is 16 amino acids. From germline, CDR1 is SNHLY and CDR2 FYNNEI. V dropped 3 bases and J dropped 0 bases, with 12 bases sitting between them. The chain's CDR3 is CASSEVGGSSYNEQFF. The CDR3 DNA reads as TGTGCCAGCAGTGAGGTTGGAGGAAGCTCCTACAATGAGCAGTTCTTC.

There are a few counts of this clonotype. The chain recombines TRBV29-1 with TRBJ2-1; 10 bases are shared with TRBD2. Losses at the gene ends were 7 bases for V and 8 bases for J; bases not matched to a gene: 8. Germline CDR1 is SQVTM and CDR2 is ANQGSEA. The CDR3 is 13 residues long. The DNA of the CDR3 is TGCAGCGGGAGCGGGAGGGCCCTCGATGAGCAGTTCTTC. Its protein product is CSGSGRALDEQFF.

The V and J genes are TRBV27 and TRBJ2-1; 11 bases are shared with TRBD2. This CDR3 contains 18 residues. The junction had 12 bases not matched to a gene; V was cut back by 0 bases and J by 8 bases. Germline V gene lookup returns CDR1 MNHEY and CDR2 SMNVEV (reference sequence). As DNA, the CDR3 is TGTGCCAGCAGTTTATCCGGACTAGCGGGTTATACCTTCCATGAGCAGTTCTTC. Translation: CASSLSGLAGYTFHEQFF.

V is TRBV5-1 and J is TRBJ1-1, with 9 bases fitting TRBD1. V shed 4 bases, J shed 12 bases, and the junction held 7 bases outside the gene matches. This CDR3 contains 12 residues. Looked up from germline, CDR1 is SGHRS and CDR2 is YFSETQ. The CDR3 nucleotides read TGCGCCAGCAGCGATGGGACAGGGATACCTTTCTTT. Encoded protein: CASSDGTGIPFF.

This chain uses TRBV20-1 with TRBJ2-1, with 11 positions matching TRBD2. The J call may be incorrect, as the DNA end agrees better with TRBJ2-7. Germline assignment: CDR1 DFQATT and CDR2 SNEGSKA (reference sequence). This CDR3 is 15 amino acids long. CDR3 in amino acids: CSASEGTSGYYEQYF. The CDR3 DNA is TGCAGTGCTAGCGAAGGGACTAGCGGATACTACGAGCAGTACTTC.

This clonotype has a handful of counts. This chain joins TRBV27 and TRBJ2-1, with 11 bases that match TRBD2. The germline gives CDR1 MNHEY, CDR2 SMNVEV (reference sequence). The trim removed 2 bases at V and 8 bases at J, leaving 5 bases unmatched. The CDR3 consists of 15 residues. The DNA for the CDR3 is TGTGCCAGCAGTTTAGGTAGCGGGGGGGCAGATGAGCAGTTCTTC. Residues: CASSLGSGGADEQFF.

The V call is TRBV20-1, the J call TRBJ2-5; TRBD1 might be the D (5 bases). The ends were cut back, 0 bases at V and 5 bases at J, with 13 bases in the middle. The CDR3 loop spans 14 amino acids. The germline gives CDR1 DFQATT, CDR2 SNEGSKA (reference sequence). CDR3 coding DNA: TGCAGTGCTAGAGATCGTGACAGCTTGGAGACCCAGTACTTC. Its translation is CSARDRDSLETQYF.

V and J are TRBV7-9 and TRBJ2-7; TRBD2 aligns across 13 bases. In germline, CDR1 is SEHNR, CDR2 FQNEAQ (reference sequence). This CDR3 is 14 amino acids long. The V and J ends lost 10 bases and 4 bases, in that order; junction bases with no gene match: 7. CDR3 protein: CANRRTSGSYEQYF. The CDR3, as DNA: TGTGCCAACAGACGGACTAGCGGGAGTTACGAGCAGTACTTC.

The chain combines TRBV6-1 with TRBJ2-3; D not certain. This CDR3 has 15 residues. Trimming shortened V by 4 bases and J by 5 bases, and 16 bases separated the two germline ends. Germline CDR1 MNHNS, CDR2 SASEGT. CDR3 in DNA: TGTGCCAGCAGTGGGGCTTTTCTGGTGGTAGATACGCAGTATTTT. Translating gives CASSGAFLVVDTQYF.

The chain couples TRBV10-3 to TRBJ2-1, with 10 bases matching TRBD2. The CDR3 is made up of 13 amino acids. Germline V CDR1 and CDR2: ENHRY, SYGVKD. Trimming cost V 6 bases and J 8 bases; bases outside gene matches: 4. CDR3 in amino acids: CAISAGTSDEQFF. For the CDR3, the DNA is TGTGCCATCAGCGCCGGGACTAGCGATGAGCAGTTCTTC.

This chain connects TRBV29-1 to TRBJ2-7, with unresolved D. The CDR3 sequence is 13 residues long. CDR1 is SQVTM, CDR2 ANQGSEA, per germline. The germline V and J ends were trimmed by 6 bases and 2 bases, with 14 bases remaining between them. CDR3 DNA sequence: TGCAGCGTAAAAATGGCAGCCACCTACGAGCAGTACTTC. It translates to CSVKMAATYEQYF.